This T cell receptor beta chain was observed in a study of control samples from healthy donors and cancer patients. The V and J ends lost 4 bases and 6 bases, in that order; junction bases with no gene match: 7. Germline CDR1 reads MDHEN; CDR2 reads SYDVKM. CDR3 length: 15 amino acids. Using immunoSEQ multiplex PCR, the repertoire was profiled, and TCRdb retains in-frame clones only, with some absent. Of around 89,000 clones listed, approximately 78% are singletons. This chain links TRBV28 with TRBJ1-5; 9 nucleotides line up with TRBD1. Sequencing used blood. The TCR comes from a woman aged 60-70 years in good health. CDR3 sequence (DNA): TGTGCCAGCAGTTCTGGACAGGGGAACATTCAGCCCCAGCATTTT. It translates to CASSSGQGNIQPQHF.